The entry that follows covers one T cell receptor (beta chain) sequence. Under the authors' procedure: Reference gene primer amplification gave nucleated cell count estimates. Assay: immunoSEQ multiplex PCR; the TCRdb copy retains only in-frame clones and omits some. V and J calls and clone size follow that table, whereas D and trimming were derived from the DNA. The repertoire holds some 150,000 clones, with approximately 80% as singletons. The germline gives CDR1 GTSNPN, CDR2 SVGIG (reference sequence). This CDR3 contains 16 residues. The J segment lost 5 bases and the V segment lost 3 bases, leaving 10 bases of the junction unmatched. The sample comes from a study of blood T cell repertoires in COVID-19. Study-level background: Some COVID-19 samples were acute and others convalescent; all came from the United States, Italy and Spain.

V gene TRBV30 combines with J gene TRBJ2-2; the match to TRBD1 covers 9 bases. The sample comprised peripheral blood. This receptor was taken from a woman in her forties or fifties in a cohort sampled during active or convalescent COVID-19. The CDR3 nucleotides read TGTGCCTGGAGACATCCCGGGACAGGGTGGACCGGGGAGCTGTTTTTT. It specifies CAWRHPGTGWTGELFF.